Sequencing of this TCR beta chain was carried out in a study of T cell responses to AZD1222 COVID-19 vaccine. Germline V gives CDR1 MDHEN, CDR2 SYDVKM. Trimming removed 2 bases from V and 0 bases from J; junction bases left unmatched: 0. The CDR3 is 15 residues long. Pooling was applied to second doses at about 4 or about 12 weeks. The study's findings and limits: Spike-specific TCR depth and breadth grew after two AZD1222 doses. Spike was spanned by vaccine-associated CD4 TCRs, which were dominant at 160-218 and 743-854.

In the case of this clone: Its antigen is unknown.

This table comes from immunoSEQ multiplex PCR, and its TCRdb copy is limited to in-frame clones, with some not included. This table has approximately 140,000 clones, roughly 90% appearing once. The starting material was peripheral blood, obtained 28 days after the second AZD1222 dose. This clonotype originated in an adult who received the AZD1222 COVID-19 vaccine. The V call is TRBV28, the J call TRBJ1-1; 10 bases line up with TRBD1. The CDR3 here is CASSLGTGVNTEAFF. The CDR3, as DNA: TGTGCCAGCAGTTTAGGGACAGGGGTGAACACTGAAGCTTTCTTT.